A single sample is the source of the 2 T cell receptor beta chains below, sequenced in a study of T cells in Graves' hyperthyroidism and ophthalmopathy. It was RNA transcripts that yielded the amplified TCR beta CDR3 regions. In the first-round RT-PCR of the TCR CDR3, the HTBI primer set was used. From the multiplex PCR reads, TCRdb called clonotypes with MiXCR, one entry per CDR3 protein. The table includes about 640,000 distinct CDR3 sequences, roughly 20% detected once. Sequences were obtained from blood. The receptors shown here come from a man younger than 40 with Graves' ophthalmopathy.

This rearrangement joins TRBV29-1 to TRBJ2-1, with TRBD2 as a possible D gene (6 bases). The ends were cut back, 4 bases at V and 8 bases at J, with 15 bases in the middle. The CDR3 consists of 13 residues. Germline CDR1 is SQVTM and CDR2 is ANQGSEA. The CDR3 nucleotides are TGCAGCGTTGTGGGACTGACTTACGATGAGCAGTTCTTC. Protein sequence: CSVVGLTYDEQFF.

This rearrangement joins TRBV5-1 to TRBJ1-6, with 7 bases matching TRBD1. CDR1 is SGHRS, CDR2 YFSETQ, per germline. CDR3 length: 16 residues. V was pared by 4 bases and J by 6 bases, with 10 bases of the junction left unmatched. CDR3 in DNA: TGCGCCAGCAGCCGTTCCGGGACAGAAGTTAATTCACCCCTCCACTTT. Its translation: CASSRSGTEVNSPLHF.